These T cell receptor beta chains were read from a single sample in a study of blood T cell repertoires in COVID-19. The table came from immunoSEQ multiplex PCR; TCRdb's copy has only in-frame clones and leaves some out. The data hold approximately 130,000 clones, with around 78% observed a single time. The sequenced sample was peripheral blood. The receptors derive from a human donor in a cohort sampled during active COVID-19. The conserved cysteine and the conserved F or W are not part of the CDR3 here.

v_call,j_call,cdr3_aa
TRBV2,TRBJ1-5,ASSDATGSNQPQH
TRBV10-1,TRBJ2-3,ASNRGSTDTQY
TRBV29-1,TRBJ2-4,SVEDYQNIQY
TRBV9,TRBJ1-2,ASSAQGYGYT
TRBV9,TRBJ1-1,ASSESQGLSEAF
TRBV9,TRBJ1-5,ASSPGQGRNQPQH
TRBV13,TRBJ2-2,ASSPSSGTLNTGELF
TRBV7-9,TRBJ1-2,ASSSRDRGANYGYT
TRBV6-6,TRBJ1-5,ASRTTGVGQPQH
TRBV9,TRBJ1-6,ASSADEVSPLH
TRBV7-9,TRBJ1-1,ASSLVGQRNTEAF
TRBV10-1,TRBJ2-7,ASGTGGHEQY
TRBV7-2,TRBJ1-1,ASSLGLGLNTEAF
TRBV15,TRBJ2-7,ATSRFLTGSYEQY
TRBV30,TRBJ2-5,AWKGTGTKTQY
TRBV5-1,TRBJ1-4,ASSLVGDRNEKLF
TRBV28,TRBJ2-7,ASSLNAGEQY
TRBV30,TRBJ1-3,AWTRDRTNIISGNTIY
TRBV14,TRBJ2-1,ASSRIATHYNEQF
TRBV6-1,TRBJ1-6,ASSEPGQIPRSSYNSPLH
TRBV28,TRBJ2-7,ASSLWGGMY
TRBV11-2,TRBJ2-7,ASSGGTGEVEQY
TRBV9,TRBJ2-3,ASSVQTSEADTQY
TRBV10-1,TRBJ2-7,ASSEDRYEQY
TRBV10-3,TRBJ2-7,AISESLGQGQNEQY
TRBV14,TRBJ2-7,ASSQFSGPYEQY
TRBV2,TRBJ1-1,ASARDSEAF
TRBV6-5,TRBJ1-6,ASSPDTGNPLH
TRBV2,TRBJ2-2,ASSELGAFNTGELF
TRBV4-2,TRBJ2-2,ASSQDLLAPTGELF